This TCR beta chain appears in the sequencing data of a study of T cell repertoires in cytomegalovirus infection. The wider study: Researchers turned to recently identified HLA-C-restricted CMV epitopes as well as well-studied HLA-B-restricted ones. Both CMV infection and a matching HLA type were indicated by public TCR beta signatures.

TCRdb redid the calling of the reads with MiXCR, one entry per CDR3 protein. The table has around 25,000 distinct CDR3 sequences, under 20% seen once; the top ten hold approximately 80%. Study-wide points: The ex vivo response was dominated by HLA-C-restricted CMV-specific TCR beta clonotypes. CMV carriers with the relevant HLA were identified by cumulative public TCR beta family frequency.

Germline V lookup: CDR1 SGHVT, CDR2 SQSDAQ. The CDR3 is 15 residues long. Trimming took off 6 bases at V and 5 bases at J, with 20 bases between the two ends. As for this clonotype: Its antigen remains unknown.

Sequences were derived from CD8+ T cells from cultured PBMCs, sampled from culture after CMV antigen stimulation. The TCR originated in a human donor in good health (CMV status not recorded). Some clones in this sample may be carry-over from other donors' samples. The chain employs TRBV7-4 and TRBJ2-7, with D hard to call. DNA for the CDR3: TGTGCCAGCAGAGTAAAGGTAGTCGAAAGTGACGAGCAGTACTTC. The encoded protein is CASRVKVVESDEQYF. Full variable domain (missing parts from reference TRBV7-4 and TRBJ2-7): GAGVSQSPRYKVAKRGRDVALRCDSISGHVTLYWYRQTLGQGSEVLTYSQSDAQRDKSGRPSGRFSAERPERSVSTLKIQRTEQGDSAVYLCASRVKVVESDEQYFGPGTRLTVT.